A selection of T cell receptor beta chains follows, all from one sample in a study of T-cell memory formation after mild COVID-19. TCRdb re-derived calls from the 5' RACE reads in MiXCR, one entry per CDR3 protein. The data contain under 400,000 distinct CDR3 sequences, under 25% of them singletons. The sequencing input was PBMCs or a T cell subset sorted from them (not recorded which). These receptors came from an adult woman who had mild COVID-19 (a few samples of this study predate the infection). Cell type and time point are not known. The CDR3 runs from the conserved cysteine through the conserved F or W. The D gene is left open where the match is weak. Size tells how often a clone was seen (once, few, many) or the class of an expanded clone, and some rows leave it out.

V gene: TRBV29-1
J gene: TRBJ2-1
D gene: -
clone size: few
CDR3 DNA: TGCAGCGTTGAGCGGGTGACCTCCAATGAGCAGTTCTTC
CDR3 protein: CSVERVTSNEQFF

V gene: TRBV20-1
J gene: TRBJ2-7
D gene: TRBD2
clone size: -
CDR3 DNA: TGCAGTGCTAGAGATCGGACTAGCGGGGGGCCCTACGAGCAGTACTTC
CDR3 protein: CSARDRTSGGPYEQYF

V gene: TRBV19
J gene: TRBJ2-6
D gene: -
clone size: many
CDR3 DNA: TGTGCCAGTAGGTCAAGACAGGTTGACTCTGGGGCCAACGTCCTGACTTTC
CDR3 protein: CASRSRQVDSGANVLTF

V gene: TRBV7-9
J gene: TRBJ1-2
D gene: -
clone size: -
CDR3 DNA: TGTGCCAGCAGCTCGGCGGGGGGCAGCTGCTACACCTTC
CDR3 protein: CASSSAGGSCYTF

V gene: TRBV15
J gene: TRBJ2-5
D gene: -
clone size: once
CDR3 DNA: TGTGCCACCAGCAGAGGGATACAGGGCTCGACTGGGGCAGAGACCCAGTACTTC
CDR3 protein: CATSRGIQGSTGAETQYF

V gene: TRBV12-3/TRBV12-4
J gene: TRBJ2-5
D gene: TRBD2
clone size: once
CDR3 DNA: TGTGCCAGCAGTCCCGGACTAGCGGGGGGCGGCATCCGGGAGACCCAGTACTTC
CDR3 protein: CASSPGLAGGGIRETQYF

V gene: TRBV5-5
J gene: TRBJ1-2
D gene: TRBD1
clone size: -
CDR3 DNA: TGTGCCAGCAGCTTGCGAGGACAGGGGATCTATGGCTACACCTTC
CDR3 protein: CASSLRGQGIYGYTF

V gene: TRBV7-6
J gene: TRBJ2-1
D gene: -
clone size: many
CDR3 DNA: TGTGCCAGCAGCTCTCCGGACCCCGCCGATAATGAGCAGTTCTTC
CDR3 protein: CASSSPDPADNEQFF

V gene: TRBV6-2/TRBV6-3
J gene: TRBJ2-7
D gene: TRBD1
clone size: -
CDR3 DNA: TGTGCCAGCAGTCTTGGACAGGGACCTCAGCAGTACTTC
CDR3 protein: CASSLGQGPQQYF

V gene: TRBV7-2
J gene: TRBJ2-3
D gene: TRBD2
clone size: once
CDR3 DNA: TGTGCCAGCAGCTTCAGGATAGCGGGGGGCACAGATACGCAGTATTTT
CDR3 protein: CASSFRIAGGTDTQYF

V gene: TRBV12-3/TRBV12-4
J gene: TRBJ2-3
D gene: TRBD2
clone size: -
CDR3 DNA: TGTGCCAGCAGTCAAGGACTAGCTCCAAGCACAGATACGCAGTATTTT
CDR3 protein: CASSQGLAPSTDTQYF

V gene: TRBV6-1
J gene: TRBJ2-1
D gene: TRBD2
clone size: -
CDR3 DNA: TGTGCCAGCGGGGCTAGCGGTGGGCCACCCGAGCAGTTCTTC
CDR3 protein: CASGASGGPPEQFF

V gene: TRBV12-3/TRBV12-4
J gene: TRBJ2-3
D gene: -
clone size: few
CDR3 DNA: TGTGCCAGCAGTTTTGCACTGGGTCCTAGCACAGATACGCAGTATTTT
CDR3 protein: CASSFALGPSTDTQYF

V gene: TRBV5-4
J gene: TRBJ2-4
D gene: -
clone size: -
CDR3 DNA: TGTGCCAGCAGCTTGGACAGGAAAAACATTCAGTACTTC
CDR3 protein: CASSLDRKNIQYF

V gene: TRBV10-3
J gene: TRBJ2-7
D gene: -
clone size: few
CDR3 DNA: TGTGCCATCAGTGAGGCGGGGGCGGACGAGCAGTACTTC
CDR3 protein: CAISEAGADEQYF

V gene: TRBV5-1
J gene: TRBJ2-3
D gene: -
clone size: few
CDR3 DNA: TGCGCCAGCAGCACCTCGGGACACGACACAGATACGCAGTATTTT
CDR3 protein: CASSTSGHDTDTQYF

V gene: TRBV9
J gene: TRBJ2-2
D gene: -
clone size: -
CDR3 DNA: TGTGCCAGCAGCGGAAGGGACTCTAACACCGGGGAGCTGTTTTTT
CDR3 protein: CASSGRDSNTGELFF

V gene: TRBV25-1
J gene: TRBJ2-7
D gene: -
clone size: -
CDR3 DNA: TGTGCCAGCAGTGATACCTACGAGCAGTACTTC
CDR3 protein: CASSDTYEQYF

V gene: TRBV9
J gene: TRBJ1-2
D gene: -
clone size: few
CDR3 DNA: TGTGCCAGCAGCGTAGCCCGTAGCTTGGCCTTC
CDR3 protein: CASSVARSLAF

V gene: TRBV5-1
J gene: TRBJ2-2
D gene: -
clone size: -
CDR3 DNA: TGCGCCAGCAGGGCAAGGAACACCGGGGAGCTGTTTTTT
CDR3 protein: CASRARNTGELFF

V gene: TRBV13
J gene: TRBJ2-1
D gene: TRBD2
clone size: many
CDR3 DNA: TGTGCCAGCAGCTCTCAGCGGGAGTCCTACAATGAGCAGTTCTTC
CDR3 protein: CASSSQRESYNEQFF

V gene: TRBV7-3
J gene: TRBJ1-6
D gene: -
clone size: -
CDR3 DNA: TGTGCCAGCAGCTCCGGGACGCCGAATTCACCCCTCCACTTT
CDR3 protein: CASSSGTPNSPLHF

V gene: TRBV7-9
J gene: TRBJ2-1
D gene: TRBD1
clone size: many
CDR3 DNA: TGTGCCAGCAGCTCACAGGGGGCGGACTACAATGAGCAGTTCTTC
CDR3 protein: CASSSQGADYNEQFF

V gene: TRBV5-1
J gene: TRBJ2-7
D gene: -
clone size: few
CDR3 DNA: TGCGCCAGCAGCTTGGTTCGGGGGAATCCCTACGAGCAGTACTTC
CDR3 protein: CASSLVRGNPYEQYF

V gene: TRBV12-3/TRBV12-4
J gene: TRBJ2-3
D gene: TRBD2
clone size: -
CDR3 DNA: TGTGCCAGCAGTACTCCTAGCGGACTCACAGATACGCAGTATTTT
CDR3 protein: CASSTPSGLTDTQYF

V gene: TRBV6-2/TRBV6-3
J gene: TRBJ2-5
D gene: TRBD1
clone size: -
CDR3 DNA: TGTGCCAGCAGGGACAGGGGCCAAGAGACCCAGTACTTC
CDR3 protein: CASRDRGQETQYF